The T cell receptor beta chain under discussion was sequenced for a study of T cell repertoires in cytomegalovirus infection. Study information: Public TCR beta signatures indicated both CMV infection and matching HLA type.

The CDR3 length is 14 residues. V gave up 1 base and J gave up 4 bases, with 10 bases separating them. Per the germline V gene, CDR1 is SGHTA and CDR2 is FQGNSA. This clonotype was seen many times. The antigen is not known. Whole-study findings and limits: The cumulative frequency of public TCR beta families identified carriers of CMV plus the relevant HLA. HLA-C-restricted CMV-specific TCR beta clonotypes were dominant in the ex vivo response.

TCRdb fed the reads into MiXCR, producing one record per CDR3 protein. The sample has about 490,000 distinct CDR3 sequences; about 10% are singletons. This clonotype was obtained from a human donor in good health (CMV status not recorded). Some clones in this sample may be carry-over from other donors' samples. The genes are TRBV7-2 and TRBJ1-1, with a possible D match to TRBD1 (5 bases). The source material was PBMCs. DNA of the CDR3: TGTGCCAGCAGCTTAGTGGAGGGGAGCACTGAAGCTTTCTTT. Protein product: CASSLVEGSTEAFF.